Shown below are 18 T cell receptor beta chains from a single sample sequenced in a study of blood T cell repertoires in COVID-19 (dated by TCRdb to 2018 to 2020). The library was prepared using the immunoSEQ multiplex PCR assay. TCRdb carries this immuneACCESS record with in-frame sequences only. Its versions omit some clonotypes, under half of them owing to an unresolved V gene in the studies checked, with the rest unexplained. The sample table lists some 100,000 clones, more than 90% of them with a count of one. The top ten hold more than 5.5% of the sample. The sample was peripheral blood. Source of these receptors: a man between 65 and 85 years old with acute or convalescent COVID-19.

Here the CDR3 DNA reads TGTGCCAGCAGTTCTAGCGGTACGAGCTCCTACGAGCAGTACTTC. Amino acid sequence: CASSSSGTSSYEQYF. This chain joins TRBV28 and TRBJ2-7; 7 bases agree with TRBD2. The CDR3 sequence is 15 residues long. The junction had 6 bases not matched to a gene; V was cut back by 4 bases and J by 0 bases. Germline V gene data show CDR1 as MDHEN and CDR2 as SYDVKM.

The rearrangement joins TRBV5-6 to TRBJ2-4; 8 nucleotides agree with TRBD1. Germline assignment: CDR1 SGHDT and CDR2 YYEEEE. This CDR3 spans 16 amino acids. The junction had 11 bases not matched to a gene; V was cut back by 1 base and J by 8 bases. This chain's CDR3 is CASSLSTFRGQDIQYF. CDR3 nucleotides: TGTGCCAGCAGCTTGTCTACTTTCAGGGGGCAAGACATTCAGTACTTC.

J is TRBJ2-1 and V is TRBV11-2; D remains unclear. CDR1 is SGHAT and CDR2 is FQNNGV in the germline V gene. The CDR3 is 14 residues long. V lost 0 bases to trimming and J lost 4 bases, with 7 bases between them. This CDR3 reads CASSLEHNYNEQFF. The CDR3 DNA reads TGTGCCAGCAGCTTAGAGCACAATTACAATGAGCAGTTCTTC.

The V and J genes are TRBV10-1 and TRBJ2-1; 7 nucleotides align to TRBD2. This CDR3 has 15 residues. In germline, CDR1 is WNHNN, CDR2 SYGVQD (reference sequence). Trimming removed 3 bases from V and 7 bases from J; junction bases left unmatched: 9. CDR3 sequence (DNA): TGCGCCAGCAGTGACCCTGGAGGACTAGTGAATGAGCAGTTCTTC. Translated, it gives CASSDPGGLVNEQFF.

The chain joins TRBV6-5 to TRBJ2-7; 10 bases agree with TRBD1. V lost 6 bases, J lost 5 bases, and 10 bases stayed unmatched. CDR3 length: 15 amino acids. Germline V CDR1 and CDR2: MNHEY, SVGAGI. Here the CDR3 DNA reads TGTGCCAGCAGCCGACAGGGGGCCACGTGGGACGAGCAGTACTTC. Translation gives CASSRQGATWDEQYF.

The chain joins TRBV7-9 to TRBJ1-6; no clear D gene. V lost 0 bases, J lost 0 bases, and 12 bases lay in between. The germline gives CDR1 SEHNR, CDR2 FQNEAQ (reference sequence). The length of the CDR3 is 18 residues. CDR3 in amino acids: CASSLARTGSSYNSPLHF. Written as DNA, the CDR3 is TGTGCCAGCAGCTTAGCGAGGACGGGAAGCTCCTATAATTCACCCCTCCACTTT.

V is TRBV5-1 and J is TRBJ1-1; D is perhaps TRBD1 (5 bases). This CDR3 is 15 amino acids long. Between the trimmed V and J ends, which lost 0 bases and 6 bases, there was a span of 15 bases. The V gene's germline CDR1 is SGHRS and CDR2 YFSETQ. CDR3: CASSLVGGSQPEAFF. The CDR3 nucleotides are TGCGCCAGCAGCTTGGTGGGGGGATCACAGCCTGAAGCTTTCTTT. Complete variable domain (other parts from reference TRBV5-1 and TRBJ1-1): KAGVTQTPRYLIKTRGQQVTLSCSPISGHRSVSWYQQTPGQGLQFLFEYFSETQRNKGNFPGRFSGRQFSNSRSEMNVSTLELGDSALYLCASSLVGGSQPEAFFGQGTRLTVV.

This chain joins TRBV18 and TRBJ2-1; D is ambiguous. Trimming cost V 3 bases and J 1 base, with 7 bases left between them. The CDR3 has 14 residues. Germline CDR1 and CDR2: KGHSH and LQKENI. In nucleotides, the CDR3 is TGTGCCAGCTCACCGCGGATATCCTACAATGAGCAGTTCTTC. Protein product: CASSPRISYNEQFF.

The chain combines TRBV6-2 or TRBV6-3 with TRBJ1-6; D gene unclear. This CDR3 spans 14 amino acids. Trimming took 6 bases from V and 7 from J, leaving 13 bases between them. Germline CDR1 is MNHEY and CDR2 is SVGEGT. This CDR3 reads CASSRPGSNSPLHF. For the CDR3, the DNA is TGTGCCAGCAGCCGCCCGGGGTCCAATTCACCCCTCCACTTT.

The chain carries TRBV3-1 (or the pseudogene TRBV3-2) and TRBJ1-6; no clear D gene. This CDR3 is 16 amino acids long. Trimming left V 7 bases short and J 3 bases short, with 16 bases between. Per germline, CDR1 LGHDT and CDR2 YNNKEL (reference sequence). CDR3 amino acids: CASTSGRGDYNSPLHF. The CDR3 DNA follows: TGTGCCAGCACCTCCGGGAGAGGAGACTATAATTCACCCCTCCACTTT.

The rearrangement joins TRBV11-3 to TRBJ2-1; D is perhaps TRBD1 (6 bases). The CDR3 contains 13 residues. V was clipped by 4 bases and J by 4 bases, with 8 bases between them. CDR1 and CDR2 (germline): SGHNT, YENEEA. The DNA for the CDR3 is TGTGCCAGCAGCTCAGGACAGTACAATGAGCAGTTCTTC. Its protein product is CASSSGQYNEQFF.

The chain links TRBV7-9 to TRBJ1-3; 7 bases map to TRBD1. Trimming at V came to 5 bases and at J to 4 bases, leaving 11 bases not matched to a gene. This CDR3 has 16 residues. Germline V gene data show CDR1 as SEHNR and CDR2 as FQNEAQ (reference sequence). CDR3 sequence: CASSPRTGYSGNTIYF. The CDR3 DNA reads TGTGCCAGCAGCCCCCGGACAGGTTATTCGGGAAACACCATATATTTT.

A note on this clone: Just one base apart from a much larger clone, this may be a read error. The chain couples TRBV12-3 or TRBV12-4 to TRBJ1-2; 8 positions match TRBD1. The CDR3 runs to 12 residues. V lost 6 bases and J lost 8; bases outside the gene matches: 5. The CDR3 region is CASSHGQGGYTF. The CDR3 bases are TGTGCCAGCAGCCACGGACAGGGAGGCTACACCTTC.

The V and J genes are TRBV6-6 and TRBJ1-2, with TRBD1 matching over 11 bases. V shed 7 bases, J shed 7 bases, and the junction held 8 bases outside the gene matches. Germline CDR1 reads MNHNY; CDR2 reads SVGAGI (reference sequence). This CDR3 spans 14 amino acids. The CDR3 region is CASNRRTGGFGYTF. In DNA, the CDR3 is TGTGCCAGCAATCGTCGGACAGGGGGCTTTGGCTACACCTTC.

The CDR3 sequence: CASSLRAETNYGYTF. The CDR3 nucleotides are TGTGCCAGTAGTCTGCGGGCCGAGACTAACTATGGCTACACCTTC. V usage is TRBV19 and J usage is TRBJ1-2; D is uncertain. Looked up from germline, CDR1 is LNHDA and CDR2 is SQIVND (reference sequence). The germline V and J ends were trimmed by 5 bases and 0 bases, with 13 bases remaining between them. The CDR3 extends over 15 amino acids.

To note about this clone: The CDR3 ends on some other residue instead of the conserved phenylalanine or tryptophan, so this is likely a read error. The DNA is left out, because the CDR3 cannot be placed on it with certainty; the CDR3 is given as TCRdb lists it. This chain links TRBV6-5 with TRBJ1-5. Germline V gene lookup returns CDR1 MNHEY and CDR2 SVGAGI. The CDR3 totals 10 residues, both ends included. The chain's CDR3 is CASSSSREGK.

The chain links TRBV24-1 to TRBJ2-5; D might be TRBD2 (6 bases). The V and J ends lost 9 bases and 0 bases respectively, with 10 bases between them. The CDR3 length is 13 residues. Germline V gene data show CDR1 as KGHDR and CDR2 as SFDVKD. The CDR3 coding sequence is TGTGCCACCGGAGGGGATTACCAAGAGACCCAGTACTTC. Protein: CATGGDYQETQYF.

The J gene is TRBJ1-4, the V gene TRBV18; 7 bases are shared with TRBD1. Germline trimming cut 0 bases from V and 8 bases from J; bases unmatched to any gene: 9. Germline-derived CDR1 and CDR2 are KGHSH and LQKENI. The CDR3 extends over 16 amino acids. The CDR3 sequence is CASSPPSTGLIEKLFF. The CDR3 DNA is TGTGCCAGCTCACCACCTTCGACAGGGCTTATCGAAAAACTGTTTTTT.